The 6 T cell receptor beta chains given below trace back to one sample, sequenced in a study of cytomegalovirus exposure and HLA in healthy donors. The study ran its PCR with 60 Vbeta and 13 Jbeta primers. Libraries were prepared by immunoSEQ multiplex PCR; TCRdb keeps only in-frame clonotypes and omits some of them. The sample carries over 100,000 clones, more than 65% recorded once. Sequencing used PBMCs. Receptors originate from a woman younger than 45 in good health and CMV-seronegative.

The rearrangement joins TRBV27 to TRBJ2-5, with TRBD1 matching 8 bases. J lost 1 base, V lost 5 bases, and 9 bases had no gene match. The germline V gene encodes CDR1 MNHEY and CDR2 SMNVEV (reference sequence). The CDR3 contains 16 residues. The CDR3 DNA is TGTGCCAGCAGTCTTGGGACAGGTGGAGTCCAAGAGACCCAGTACTTC. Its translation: CASSLGTGGVQETQYF.

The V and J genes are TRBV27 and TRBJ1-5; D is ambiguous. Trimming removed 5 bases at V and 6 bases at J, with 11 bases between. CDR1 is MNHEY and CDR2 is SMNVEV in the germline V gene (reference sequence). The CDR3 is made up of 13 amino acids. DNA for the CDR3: TGTGCCAGCAGTACTATCTCAAGTCAGCCCCAGCATTTT. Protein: CASSTISSQPQHF.

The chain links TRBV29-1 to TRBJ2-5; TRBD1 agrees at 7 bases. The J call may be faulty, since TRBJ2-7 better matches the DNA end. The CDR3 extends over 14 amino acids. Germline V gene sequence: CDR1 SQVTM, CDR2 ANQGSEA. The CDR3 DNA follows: TGCAGCGAACCTATAGGCAGGGGGAACCACGAGCAGTACTTC. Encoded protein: CSEPIGRGNHEQYF.

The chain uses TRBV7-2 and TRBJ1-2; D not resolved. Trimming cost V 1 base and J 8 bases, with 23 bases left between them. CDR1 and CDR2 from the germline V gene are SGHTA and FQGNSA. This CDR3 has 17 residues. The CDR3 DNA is TGTGCCAGCAGCTTAGGAGGGATAGAAAGCGTAACTGGGGGCTACACCTTC. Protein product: CASSLGGIESVTGGYTF.

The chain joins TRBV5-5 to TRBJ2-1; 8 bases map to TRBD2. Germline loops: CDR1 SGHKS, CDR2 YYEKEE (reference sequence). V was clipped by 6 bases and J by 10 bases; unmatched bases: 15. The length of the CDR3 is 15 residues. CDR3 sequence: CASTGGGTGRPEQFF. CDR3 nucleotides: TGTGCCAGCACCGGGGGGGGGACGGGCCGTCCAGAGCAGTTCTTC.

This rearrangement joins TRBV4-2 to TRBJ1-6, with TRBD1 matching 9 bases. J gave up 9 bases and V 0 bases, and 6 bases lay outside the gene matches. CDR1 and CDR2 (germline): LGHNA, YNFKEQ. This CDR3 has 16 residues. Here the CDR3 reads CASSQEDRGNSSPLHF. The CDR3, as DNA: TGTGCCAGCAGCCAAGAGGACAGGGGAAATAGTTCACCCCTCCACTTT.